A single sample is the source of the 24 T cell receptor beta chains below, sequenced in a study of a mutant IDH1 vaccine in newly diagnosed glioma. The antigens of these receptors remain unknown. Assay used: immunoSEQ multiplex PCR; TCRdb lists only in-frame clones, some missing. This sample has tens of thousands of clones; 84% occur once, and the top ten carry 4% to 5%. The time point was: week 35, safety follow-up. Every vaccination contained 300 ug of the mutant IDH1 20-mer peptide and was paired with topical imiquimod. The input for sequencing was PBMCs, taken from a glioma patient whose treatment included an IDH1 peptide vaccine. These receptors originate from a man aged 30 to 45 with glioma.

The rearrangement joins TRBV4-1 to TRBJ1-2; TRBD1 aligns across 7 bases. Germline V gene data show CDR1 as MGHRA and CDR2 as YSYEKL. This CDR3 is 17 amino acids long. The V and J ends lost 4 bases and 2 bases, in that order; junction bases with no gene match: 13. The CDR3 is CASSPGGRDSLNYGYTF. CDR3 DNA sequence: TGCGCCAGCAGCCCAGGCGGGAGGGACAGCCTAAACTATGGCTACACCTTC.

This chain links TRBV4-2 with TRBJ2-1; 7 bases match TRBD2. Germline V gives CDR1 LGHNA, CDR2 YNFKEQ. The V and J ends lost 1 base and 6 bases, in that order; junction bases with no gene match: 12. The CDR3 has 17 residues. In nucleotides, the CDR3 is TGTGCCAGCAGCCAAGGGTTAAGCGGGGAGTGGAGCAATGAGCAGTTCTTC. Protein product: CASSQGLSGEWSNEQFF.

The chain couples TRBV7-8 to TRBJ1-5; D not resolved. This CDR3 region has 14 residues. With 3 bases removed from V and 1 base from J, the gap between germline ends came to 7 bases. In germline, CDR1 is SGHVS, CDR2 FQNEAQ. The chain's CDR3 is CASSFGRSNQPQHF. The CDR3 region has the DNA TGTGCCAGCAGCTTCGGGAGAAGCAATCAGCCCCAGCATTTT.

J is TRBJ2-1 and V is TRBV11-3; 8 bases map to TRBD2. Germline-derived CDR1 and CDR2 are SGHNT and YENEEA. The CDR3 contains 15 residues. V dropped 1 base and J dropped 8; count of bases not matched to a gene: 7. This CDR3 reads CASSLGRTSFYEQFF. CDR3 nucleotide sequence: TGTGCCAGCAGCTTAGGAAGGACTAGCTTCTATGAGCAGTTCTTC.

The rearrangement uses TRBV2 and TRBJ2-5, with TRBD2 as a possible D gene (5 bases). Trimming removed 4 bases from V and 4 bases from J, with 13 bases in between. Germline CDR1 and CDR2: SNHLY and FYNNEI. The CDR3 contains 14 residues. The CDR3 loop is CASSGLVRGETQYF. The CDR3 region has the DNA TGTGCCAGCAGTGGTCTCGTCCGGGGAGAGACCCAGTACTTC.

This chain joins TRBV6-5 and TRBJ1-1, with a weak D call TRBD1 (6 bases). Per germline, CDR1 MNHEY and CDR2 SVGAGI. The CDR3 has 15 residues. The V end was cut by 0 bases, the J end by 5 bases, with 13 bases between. CDR3 amino acids: CASSYSTRGLTEAFF. The CDR3 DNA reads TGTGCCAGCAGTTACTCGACCAGGGGTTTAACTGAAGCTTTCTTT.

The chain carries TRBV7-8 and TRBJ1-2; 8 bases map to TRBD1. The CDR3 totals 16 residues. V shed 5 bases, J shed 5 bases, and the junction held 13 bases outside the gene matches. The germline CDR1 and CDR2 sequences are SGHVS and FQNEAQ. CDR3 protein: CASSEDREGPLYGYTF. DNA for the CDR3: TGTGCCAGCAGCGAGGACAGGGAAGGGCCGCTTTATGGCTACACCTTC. The variable domain in full, with the rest retrieved from reference TRBV7-8 and TRBJ1-2, is GAGVSQSPRYKVAKRGQDVALRCDPISGHVSLFWYQQALGQGPEFLTYFQNEAQLDKSGLPSDRFFAERPEGSVSTLKIQRTQQEDSAVYLCASSEDREGPLYGYTFGSGTRLTVV.

The rearrangement links TRBV10-3 to TRBJ1-5; perhaps TRBD1 as D (6 bases). This CDR3 is 13 amino acids long. Trimming stripped 6 bases from V and 3 bases from J, with 9 bases between. From germline, CDR1 is ENHRY and CDR2 SYGVKD. CDR3 protein: CAISRGINQPQHF. The CDR3 DNA sequence: TGTGCCATCAGCAGGGGAATCAATCAGCCCCAGCATTTT.

The gene calls are TRBV18 and TRBJ2-7, with D possibly being TRBD1 (6 bases). V was pared by 4 bases and J by 2 bases, with 15 bases between. This CDR3 has 15 amino acids. Germline values: CDR1 KGHSH, CDR2 LQKENI. The DNA for the CDR3 is TGTGCCAGCTCACTCCTCATGTGGGACACCTACGAGCAGTACTTC. Translation gives CASSLLMWDTYEQYF.

The V gene is TRBV11-3, the J gene TRBJ2-1, with 10 bases identical to TRBD1. Looked up from germline, CDR1 is SGHNT and CDR2 is YENEEA. CDR3 length: 18 amino acids. J lost 3 bases, V lost 1 base, and 9 bases had no gene match. The CDR3 region has the DNA TGTGCCAGCAGCTTAGGACGGGAGGGGGACAGGGGCTACAATGAGCAGTTCTTC. This encodes CASSLGREGDRGYNEQFF.

The DNA for the CDR3 is TGCGCCAGCAGCTTGGCCCCCCGGGGGAACACTGAAGCTTTCTTT. It specifies CASSLAPRGNTEAFF. The rearrangement joins TRBV5-1 to TRBJ1-1; no firm D call. The CDR3 is made up of 15 amino acids. Trimming stripped 0 bases from V and 1 base from J, with 10 bases between. CDR1 and CDR2 (germline): SGHRS, YFSETQ.

This chain connects TRBV7-8 to TRBJ1-1; 11 bases agree with TRBD1. The germline V gene encodes CDR1 SGHVS and CDR2 FQNEAQ. V shed 5 bases and J 5 bases; nucleotides not matched to a gene: 10. The CDR3 covers 16 residues. CDR3 nucleotides: TGTGCCAGCAGCCCCAGCAGGGACAGGGGGGGAACTGAAGCTTTCTTT. Protein sequence: CASSPSRDRGGTEAFF.

The chain carries TRBV4-1 and TRBJ1-5; D is undetermined. Germline CDR1 reads MGHRA; CDR2 reads YSYEKL. Trimming took off 2 bases at V and 0 bases at J, with 11 bases between the two ends. The CDR3 has 16 residues. The chain's CDR3 is CASSQQPGDSNQPQHF. CDR3 nucleotides: TGCGCCAGCAGCCAACAGCCTGGGGATAGCAATCAGCCCCAGCATTTT.

This clone has only a few counts. The V and J genes are TRBV5-6 and TRBJ1-2; D uncertain. Germline V gives CDR1 SGHDT, CDR2 YYEEEE. Trimming shortened V by 2 bases and J by 2 bases, and 16 bases separated the two germline ends. The CDR3 totals 16 residues. The CDR3, as DNA: TGTGCCAGCAGCTTTCTGGGTCTTAGGGCCAACTATGGCTACACCTTC. This codes for CASSFLGLRANYGYTF.

The rearrangement links TRBV19 to TRBJ1-1; weak D call: TRBD1 (6 bases). V shed 3 bases and J shed 1 base, with 15 bases lying between them. The CDR3 is 16 residues long. From germline, CDR1 is LNHDA and CDR2 SQIVND (reference sequence). CDR3 loop: CASSMRSGGANTEAFF. As DNA, the CDR3 is TGTGCCAGTAGTATGAGGTCTGGGGGGGCGAACACTGAAGCTTTCTTT.

This chain connects TRBV28 to TRBJ1-1; a weak D match, TRBD1 (6 bases). Germline V gives CDR1 MDHEN, CDR2 SYDVKM. The CDR3 length is 14 residues. Trimming took off 5 bases at V and 4 bases at J, with 14 bases between the two ends. Here the CDR3 DNA reads TGTGCCAGCAGTCCCCCAGACAGGACCACTGAAGCTTTCTTT. Amino acids: CASSPPDRTTEAFF.

A single count supports this clone. The V call is TRBV28, the J call TRBJ1-4; tentatively, D is TRBD1 (6 bases). V lost 5 bases to trimming and J lost 5 bases, with 15 bases between them. The germline V gene encodes CDR1 MDHEN and CDR2 SYDVKM. The CDR3 totals 15 residues. The CDR3 DNA is TGTGCCAGCAGTCCCACGGACAGTTCAAATGAAAAACTGTTTTTT. Protein product: CASSPTDSSNEKLFF.

The gene calls are TRBV10-3 and TRBJ1-1; no clear D. This CDR3 is 13 amino acids long. The germline V and J ends were trimmed by 0 bases and 0 bases, with 2 bases remaining between them. CDR1 ENHRY and CDR2 SYGVKD come from the germline V gene. The CDR3 sequence is CAISESMNTEAFF. In nucleotides, the CDR3 is TGTGCCATCAGTGAGTCGATGAACACTGAAGCTTTCTTT.

The V call is TRBV28, the J call TRBJ1-5; no reliable D call. Germline V gives CDR1 MDHEN, CDR2 SYDVKM. The CDR3 consists of 16 residues. V was trimmed by 6 bases and J by 4 bases, leaving 19 bases between them. The chain's CDR3 is CASSELVGRENQPQHF. CDR3 in DNA: TGTGCCAGCAGCGAGTTGGTAGGGCGGGAAAATCAGCCCCAGCATTTT.

The genes are TRBV5-6 and TRBJ2-3; tentatively, D is TRBD1 (6 bases). The CDR3 has 15 amino acids. The germline CDR1 and CDR2 sequences are SGHDT and YYEEEE. Trimming shortened V by 1 base and J by 2 bases, and 11 bases separated the two germline ends. CDR3 sequence reads: CASSLIGGNTDTQYF. The CDR3 DNA sequence: TGTGCCAGCAGCTTGATAGGGGGAAACACAGATACGCAGTATTTT.

The chain's CDR3 is CASSLFGGQGRHSPLHF. In nucleotides, the CDR3 is TGTGCCAGCAGTTTATTTGGAGGACAGGGACGGCATTCACCCCTCCACTTT. V is TRBV27 and J is TRBJ1-6, with 8 positions matching TRBD1. Per germline, CDR1 MNHEY and CDR2 SMNVEV (reference sequence). The CDR3 is 17 amino acids. The trim removed 1 base at V and 8 bases at J, leaving 10 bases unmatched.

V usage is TRBV5-1 and J usage is TRBJ1-2, with a weak D call TRBD1 (5 bases). The CDR3 has 14 amino acids. The V end was cut by 4 bases, the J end by 6 bases, with 16 bases between. Germline lookup yields CDR1 SGHRS and CDR2 YFSETQ. The CDR3 spells CASSGWGWRDGYTF. The CDR3 DNA is TGCGCCAGCAGCGGATGGGGGTGGAGGGATGGCTACACCTTC.

CDR3: CASSIGLAGGRGTRETQYF. The CDR3 region has the DNA TGTGCCAGCAGCATCGGACTAGCGGGGGGGAGAGGGACCAGAGAGACCCAGTACTTC. This sequence joins TRBV7-9 and TRBJ2-5, with 15 bases identical to TRBD2. The CDR3 loop spans 19 amino acids. The V segment lost 5 bases and the J segment 4 bases; nucleotides outside the gene matches: 14. Germline values: CDR1 SEHNR, CDR2 FQNEAQ (reference sequence).

The V gene is TRBV19, the J gene TRBJ1-4; TRBD1 might be the D (5 bases). The germline V gene encodes CDR1 LNHDA and CDR2 SQIVND (reference sequence). Trimming took 5 bases from V and 0 from J, leaving 16 bases between them. CDR3 length: 17 residues. The CDR3 is CASSRTPTYATNEKLFF. The CDR3 DNA reads TGTGCCAGTAGTCGGACACCAACCTATGCAACTAATGAAAAACTGTTTTTT.